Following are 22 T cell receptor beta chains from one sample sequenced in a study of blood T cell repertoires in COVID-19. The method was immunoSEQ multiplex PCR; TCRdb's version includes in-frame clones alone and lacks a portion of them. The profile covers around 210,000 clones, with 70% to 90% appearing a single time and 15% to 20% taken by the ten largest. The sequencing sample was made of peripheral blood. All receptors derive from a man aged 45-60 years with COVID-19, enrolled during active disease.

CDR3 sequence: CASSARGTGFYGGYTF. CDR3 DNA: TGTGCCAGCAGCGCCAGGGGGACCGGCTTCTATGGGGGCTACACCTTC. The chain uses TRBV7-2 and TRBJ1-2; TRBD1 matches at 7 bases. Germline V gene lookup returns CDR1 SGHTA and CDR2 FQGNSA. V was pared by 5 bases and J by 8 bases, with 17 bases of the junction left unmatched. CDR3 size: 16 residues.

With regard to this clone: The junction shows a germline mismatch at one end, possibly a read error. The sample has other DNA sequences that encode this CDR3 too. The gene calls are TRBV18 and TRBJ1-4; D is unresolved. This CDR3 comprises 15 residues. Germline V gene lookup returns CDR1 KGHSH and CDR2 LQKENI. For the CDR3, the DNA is TGTGCCAGCTCACCCTCAGGTCCAACCAATGAAAAACTGTTTTTT. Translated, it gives CASSPSGPTNEKLFF.

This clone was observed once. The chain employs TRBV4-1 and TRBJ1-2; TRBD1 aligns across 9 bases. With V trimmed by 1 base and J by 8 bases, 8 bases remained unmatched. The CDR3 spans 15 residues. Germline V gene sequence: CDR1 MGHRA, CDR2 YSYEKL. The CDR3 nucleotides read TGCGCCAGCAGCCAAGCCACACAGGGGGCGAGAGGCTACACCTTC. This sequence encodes CASSQATQGARGYTF.

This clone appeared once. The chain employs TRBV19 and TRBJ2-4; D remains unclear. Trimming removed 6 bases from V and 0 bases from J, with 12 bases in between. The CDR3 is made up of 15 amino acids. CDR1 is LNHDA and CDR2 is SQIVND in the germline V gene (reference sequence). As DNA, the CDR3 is TGTGCCAGTAGCCCTTCGACATTAGCCAAAAACATTCAGTACTTC. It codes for CASSPSTLAKNIQYF. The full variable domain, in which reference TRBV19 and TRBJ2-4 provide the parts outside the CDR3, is DGGITQSPKYLFRKEGQNVTLSCEQNLNHDAMYWYRQDPGQGLRLIYYSQIVNDFQKGDIAEGYSVSREKKESFPLTVTSAQKNPTAFYLCASSPSTLAKNIQYFGAGTRLSVL.

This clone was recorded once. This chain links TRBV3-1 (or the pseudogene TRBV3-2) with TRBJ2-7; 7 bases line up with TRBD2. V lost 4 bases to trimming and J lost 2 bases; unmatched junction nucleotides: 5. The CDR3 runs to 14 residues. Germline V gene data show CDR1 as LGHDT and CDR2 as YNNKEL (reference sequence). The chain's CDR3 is CASSLRGGAYEQYF. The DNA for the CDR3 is TGTGCCAGCAGCCTGAGGGGAGGGGCCTACGAGCAGTACTTC.

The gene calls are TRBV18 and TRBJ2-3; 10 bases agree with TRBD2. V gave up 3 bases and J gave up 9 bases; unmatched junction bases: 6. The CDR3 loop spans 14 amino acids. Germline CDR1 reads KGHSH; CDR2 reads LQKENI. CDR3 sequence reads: CASSPSGTSATQYF. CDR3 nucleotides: TGTGCCAGCTCACCTTCCGGGACTAGCGCCACGCAGTATTTT.

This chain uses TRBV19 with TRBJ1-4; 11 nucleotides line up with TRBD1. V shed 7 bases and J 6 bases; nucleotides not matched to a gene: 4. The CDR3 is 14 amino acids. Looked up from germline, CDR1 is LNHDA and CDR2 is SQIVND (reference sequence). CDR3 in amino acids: CASTRTGGDEKLFF. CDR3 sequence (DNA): TGTGCCAGTACCCGGACAGGGGGCGATGAAAAACTGTTTTTT.

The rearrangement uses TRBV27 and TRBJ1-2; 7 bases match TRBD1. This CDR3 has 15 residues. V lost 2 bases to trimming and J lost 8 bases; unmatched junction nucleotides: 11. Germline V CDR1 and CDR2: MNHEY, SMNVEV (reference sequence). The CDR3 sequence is CASSLSGQGVGGYTF. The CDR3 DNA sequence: TGTGCCAGCAGTTTAAGTGGGCAGGGGGTAGGGGGCTACACCTTC.

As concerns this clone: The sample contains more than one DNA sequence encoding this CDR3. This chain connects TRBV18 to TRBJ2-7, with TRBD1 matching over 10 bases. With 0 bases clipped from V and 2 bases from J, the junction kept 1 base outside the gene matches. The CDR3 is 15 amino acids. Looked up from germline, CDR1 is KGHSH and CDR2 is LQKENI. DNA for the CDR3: TGTGCCAGCTCACCACCGGGACAGGGGCCCTACGAGCAGTACTTC. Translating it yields CASSPPGQGPYEQYF.

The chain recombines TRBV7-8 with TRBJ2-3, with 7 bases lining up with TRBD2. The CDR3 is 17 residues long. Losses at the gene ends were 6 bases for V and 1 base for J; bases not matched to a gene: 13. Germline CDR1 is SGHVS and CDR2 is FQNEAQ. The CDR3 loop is CASSKRRVLAGTDTQYF. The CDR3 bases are TGTGCCAGCAGTAAGAGGCGGGTGCTAGCGGGCACAGATACGCAGTATTTT.

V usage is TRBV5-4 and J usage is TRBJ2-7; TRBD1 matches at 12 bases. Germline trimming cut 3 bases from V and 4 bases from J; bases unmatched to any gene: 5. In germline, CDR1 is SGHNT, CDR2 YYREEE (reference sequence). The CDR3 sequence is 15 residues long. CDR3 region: CASSSGTGGQYEQYF. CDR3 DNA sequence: TGTGCCAGCAGCTCGGGGACAGGGGGCCAATACGAGCAGTACTTC.

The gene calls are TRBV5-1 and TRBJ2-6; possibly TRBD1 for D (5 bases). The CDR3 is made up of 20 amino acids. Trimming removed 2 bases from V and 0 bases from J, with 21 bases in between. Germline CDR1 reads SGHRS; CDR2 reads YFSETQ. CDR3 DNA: TGCGCCAGCAGCTTCCCGCCGGACAAACCGAGCTTCTCTGGGGCCAACGTCCTGACTTTC. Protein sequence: CASSFPPDKPSFSGANVLTF.

The CDR3 nucleotides read TGTGCTAGTGGCGGGACGACAGGGGCTAACGGGGAGCTGTTTTTT. It codes for CASGGTTGANGELFF. The chain combines TRBV12-5 with TRBJ2-2, with 8 bases aligning to TRBD1. The CDR3 totals 15 residues. V was pared by 6 bases and J by 7 bases, with 10 bases of the junction left unmatched. The V gene's germline CDR1 is LGHNT and CDR2 FRNRAP.

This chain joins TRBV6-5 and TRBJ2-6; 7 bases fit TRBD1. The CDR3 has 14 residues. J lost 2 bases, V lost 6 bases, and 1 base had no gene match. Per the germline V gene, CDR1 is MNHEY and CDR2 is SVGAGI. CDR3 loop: CASSTGAGANVLTF. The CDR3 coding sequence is TGTGCCAGCAGCACAGGGGCTGGGGCCAACGTCCTGACTTTC.

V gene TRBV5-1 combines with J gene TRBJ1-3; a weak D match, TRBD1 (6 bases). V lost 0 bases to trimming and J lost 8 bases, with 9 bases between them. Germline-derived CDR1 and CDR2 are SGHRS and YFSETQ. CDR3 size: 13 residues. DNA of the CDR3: TGCGCCAGCAGCTTGGCCGCAGGGGACACCATATATTTT. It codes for CASSLAAGDTIYF.

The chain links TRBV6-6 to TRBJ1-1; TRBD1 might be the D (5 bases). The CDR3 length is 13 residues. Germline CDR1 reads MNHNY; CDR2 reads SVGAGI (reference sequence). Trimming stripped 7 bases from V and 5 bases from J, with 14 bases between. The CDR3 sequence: CASTLPGGTEAFF. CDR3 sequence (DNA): TGTGCCAGCACCCTTCCGGGGGGTACTGAAGCTTTCTTT.

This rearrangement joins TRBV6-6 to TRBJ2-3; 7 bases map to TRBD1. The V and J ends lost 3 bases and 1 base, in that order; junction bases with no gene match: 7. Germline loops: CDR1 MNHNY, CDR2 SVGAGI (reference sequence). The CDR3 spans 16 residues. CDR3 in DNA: TGTGCCAGCAGTTATCGGACAGGATGGGGCACAGATACGCAGTATTTT. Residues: CASSYRTGWGTDTQYF.

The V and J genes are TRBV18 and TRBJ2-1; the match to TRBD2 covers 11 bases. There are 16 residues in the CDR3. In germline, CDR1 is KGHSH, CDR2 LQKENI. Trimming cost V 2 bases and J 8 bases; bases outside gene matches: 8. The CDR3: CASSPRLAGLSDEQFF. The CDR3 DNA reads TGTGCCAGCTCACCAAGACTAGCGGGGTTGAGCGATGAGCAGTTCTTC.

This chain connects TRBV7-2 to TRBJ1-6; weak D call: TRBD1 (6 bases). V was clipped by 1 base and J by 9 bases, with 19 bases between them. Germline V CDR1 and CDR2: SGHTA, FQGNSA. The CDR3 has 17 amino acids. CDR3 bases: TGTGCCAGCAGCTTAGGATACGGGGGACTACAGGGTTCACCCCTCCACTTT. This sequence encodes CASSLGYGGLQGSPLHF.

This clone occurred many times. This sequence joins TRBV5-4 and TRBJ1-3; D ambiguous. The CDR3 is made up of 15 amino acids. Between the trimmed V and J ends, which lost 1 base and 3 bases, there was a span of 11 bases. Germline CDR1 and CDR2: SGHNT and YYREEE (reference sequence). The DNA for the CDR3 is TGTGCCAGCAGCTTGCTGTCCGACTTTGGAAACACCATATATTTT. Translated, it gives CASSLLSDFGNTIYF.

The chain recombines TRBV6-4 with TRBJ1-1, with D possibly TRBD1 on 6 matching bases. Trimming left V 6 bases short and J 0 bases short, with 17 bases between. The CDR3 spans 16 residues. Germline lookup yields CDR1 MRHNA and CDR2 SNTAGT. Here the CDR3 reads CASRGDTGHVNTEAFF. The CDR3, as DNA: TGTGCCAGCAGGGGGGATACGGGACACGTGAACACTGAAGCTTTCTTT.

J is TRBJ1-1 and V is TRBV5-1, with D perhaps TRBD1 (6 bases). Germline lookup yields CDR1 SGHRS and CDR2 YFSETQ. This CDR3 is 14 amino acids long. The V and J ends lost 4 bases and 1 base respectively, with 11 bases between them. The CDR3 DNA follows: TGCGCCAGCAGCGCCCAGGGGAGGAACACTGAAGCTTTCTTT. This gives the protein CASSAQGRNTEAFF.